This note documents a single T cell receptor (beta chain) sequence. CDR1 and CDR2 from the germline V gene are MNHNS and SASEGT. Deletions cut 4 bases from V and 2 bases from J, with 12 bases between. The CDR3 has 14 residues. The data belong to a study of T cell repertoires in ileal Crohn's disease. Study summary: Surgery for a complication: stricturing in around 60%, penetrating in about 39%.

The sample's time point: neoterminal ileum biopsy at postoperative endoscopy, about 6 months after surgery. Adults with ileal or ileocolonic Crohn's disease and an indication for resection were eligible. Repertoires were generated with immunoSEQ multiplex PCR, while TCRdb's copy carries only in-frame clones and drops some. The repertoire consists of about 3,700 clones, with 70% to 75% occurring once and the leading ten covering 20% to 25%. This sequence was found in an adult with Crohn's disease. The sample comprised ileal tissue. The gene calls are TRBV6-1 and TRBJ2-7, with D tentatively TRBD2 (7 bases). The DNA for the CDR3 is TGTGCCAGCAGTGGTCGGGGGGCGGCCTACGAGCAGTACTTC. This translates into CASSGRGAAYEQYF.